This T cell receptor beta chain was recorded in a study of brain T cells in children with intractable seizures. Study observations and caveats: Only CDR3 sequence similarity suggested viral specificity, without known HCMV serostatus.

Time point indicated: blood from clinic visit 5 months post-surgery; TSC patient then seizure free. Sequencing was limited to surgery cases with top T cell transcript signatures in brain tissue. Pre-surgery treatment included at least one anti-epileptic drug. Measured with immunoSEQ multiplex PCR; TCRdb has only the in-frame clones, and not every one. This repertoire shows 340,000 or so clones, about 93% found once; its top ten account for around 6%. CDR1 and CDR2 (germline): MNHNY, SVGAGI (reference sequence). The CDR3 runs 15 residues. V was pared by 4 bases and J by 8 bases, with 18 bases between. Remarks on this clone: The antigen is undetermined.

This chain links TRBV6-6 with TRBJ2-1; possible D gene TRBD2, 6 bases. The source material was peripheral blood, sampled less than 6 months after surgery. The sequence came from a boy under two years old with tuberous sclerosis and intractable seizures. The CDR3 loop is CASSLSGPPVDEQFF. In nucleotides, the CDR3 is TGTGCCAGCAGTTTGAGCGGGCCCCCGGTCGATGAGCAGTTCTTC.